A selection of T cell receptor beta chains follows, all from one sample in a study of T cell changes during pregnancy in multiple sclerosis. The assay was immunoSEQ multiplex PCR, and TCRdb's table has in-frame clones only and misses some. This sample yields 30,000 to 35,000 clones, of which 80% to 90% are seen a single time; 0.6% to 0.9% belongs to the top ten. This specimen consisted of CD4+ T cells from peripheral blood mononuclear cells, obtained in the first trimester of pregnancy. The receptors derive from a female donor in good health, enrolled as a control in a pregnancy study. Both conserved end residues are part of each CDR3. A D gene is named only where the DNA matches it firmly. Part of the rows lack a size; the others show once, few, many or a class for expanded clones.

j_gene | abundance | v_gene | d_gene | CDR3nt | CDR3aa
TRBJ2-4 | . | TRBV11-2 | TRBD2 | TGTGCCAGCAGCGATGTCCGGAGGGTAGCGGGGCACAAAAACATTCAGTACTTC | CASSDVRRVAGHKNIQYF
TRBJ1-2 | . | TRBV15 | . | TGTGCCACCAGCGCCGGGACACAAACCGACTATGGCTACACCTTC | CATSAGTQTDYGYTF
TRBJ1-6 | . | TRBV11-1 | TRBD1 | TGTGCCAGCAGCTTATCTTACAGGGGCAATTCACCCCTCCACTTT | CASSLSYRGNSPLHF
TRBJ2-2 | . | TRBV10-2 | TRBD1 | TGCGCCAGCAGAATGCTGGGACAGGGGCCCCGGGGCGGGGAGCTGTTTTTT | CASRMLGQGPRGGELFF
TRBJ2-5 | . | TRBV7-7 | TRBD2 | TGTGCCAGTTCAGCGGGGGGGCCTGAGACCCAGTACTTC | CASSAGGPETQYF
TRBJ1-2 | . | TRBV14 | . | TGTGCCAGCAGCCCCTTTTTAACGACAAGCTATGGTTCGGGCTACACCTTC | CASSPFLTTSYGSGYTF
TRBJ2-7 | once | TRBV5-6 | TRBD1 | TGTGCCAGCAGCTTGGCCAGGGGGCTCTCCTACGAGCAGTACTTC | CASSLARGLSYEQYF
TRBJ2-5 | . | TRBV19 | . | TGTGCCAGTAGTATCAGACTACAAGAGACCCAGTACTTC | CASSIRLQETQYF
TRBJ1-6 | . | TRBV19 | . | TGTGCCAGTAGTATGAGGGGGAATTCACCCCTCCACTTT | CASSMRGNSPLHF
TRBJ2-7 | . | TRBV7-9 | . | TGTGCCAGCAGCTTAGACGGGTCGGGCTACGAGCAGTACTTC | CASSLDGSGYEQYF
TRBJ2-5 | once | TRBV19 | TRBD2 | TGTGCCAGTAGTATAGTGCCCCCTCCTAGCGGGGGGGTCCAAGAGACCCAGTACTTC | CASSIVPPPSGGVQETQYF
TRBJ2-2 | . | TRBV12-5 | . | TGTGCTAGTGGGAGGGAGACCGGGGAGCTGTTTTTT | CASGRETGELFF
TRBJ2-3 | . | TRBV19 | TRBD1 | TGTGCCACCTCCGGGACAGACGCCTCAGCGGGCACAGATACGCAGTATTTT | CATSGTDASAGTDTQYF
TRBJ1-1 | few | TRBV12-5 | . | TGTGCTAGTAGCTTCGGAGCGGGTATGAACACTGAAGCTTTCTTT | CASSFGAGMNTEAFF
TRBJ2-3 | . | TRBV9 | TRBD2 | TGTGCCAGCAGCGTCCGAGCGGGGGGGAAATCCAGCACAGATACGCAGTATTTT | CASSVRAGGKSSTDTQYF
TRBJ2-1 | . | TRBV4-2 | . | TGTGCCAGCAGCCAAGCTGGGGGGGCATCAGGTGAGCAGTTCTTC | CASSQAGGASGEQFF
TRBJ1-4 | . | TRBV4-3 | . | TGCGCCAGCAGCCAAGCGGGGGGGACTCGAGGCGCAACTAATGAAAAACTGTTTTTT | CASSQAGGTRGATNEKLFF
TRBJ1-4 | . | TRBV4-1 | . | TGCGCCAGCAGCCAACCCTTCGATTATGGGGGGCTGTTTTTT | CASSQPFDYGGLFF
TRBJ1-5 | . | TRBV19 | . | TGTGCCAGTATGGGAGATCTGGGTCAGCCCCAGCATTTT | CASMGDLGQPQHF
TRBJ2-7 | . | TRBV4-3 | . | TGCGCCAGCAGCCATGCTACCGGGACACCAGTCTACGAGCAGTACTTC | CASSHATGTPVYEQYF
TRBJ1-4 | . | TRBV5-1 | . | TGCGCCAGCAACCCCGGGGCAACTAATGAAAAACTGTTTTTT | CASNPGATNEKLFF
TRBJ2-4 | . | TRBV5-6 | . | TGTGCCAGCAGCTTGCATCACATTCAGTACTTC | CASSLHHIQYF
TRBJ2-7 | . | TRBV30 | . | TGTGCCTTGGCCAGGGATACCTACGAGCAGTACTTC | CALARDTYEQYF
TRBJ2-3 | . | TRBV4-1 | TRBD1 | TGCGCCAGCAGCCGAGGGGGGACAGGGAGGACAGATACGCAGTATTTT | CASSRGGTGRTDTQYF
TRBJ2-5 | . | TRBV30 | TRBD2 | TGTGCCTGGAGTGTACTTAGCGGGGGGGCGACCCAGTACTTC | CAWSVLSGGATQYF
TRBJ2-7 | . | TRBV11-3 | . | TGTGCCAGCAGCTTAGGACAGTTCTACGAGCAGTACTTC | CASSLGQFYEQYF
TRBJ1-4 | once | TRBV5-1 | TRBD1 | TGCGCCAGCAGTCCGGGACAGGGGGCCAAAAGTGAAAAACTGTTTTTT | CASSPGQGAKSEKLFF
TRBJ2-7 | once | TRBV5-4 | . | TGTGCCAGCAGCTTGGGGGGAGGCTTCTACGAGCAGTACTTC | CASSLGGGFYEQYF